These 16 T cell receptor beta chains came from one sample sequenced in a study of blood T cell repertoires in COVID-19. Repertoires were generated with immunoSEQ multiplex PCR, while TCRdb's copy carries only in-frame clones and drops some. The table shows around 91,000 clones, with 75% to 85% occurring only once. The source material was peripheral blood. The source is an elderly woman with active or convalescent COVID-19.

V usage is TRBV2 and J usage is TRBJ2-5, with TRBD1 identical over 7 bases. This CDR3 is built from 13 residues. V lost 10 bases, J lost 4 bases, and 9 bases stayed unmatched. Germline V gene lookup returns CDR1 SNHLY and CDR2 FYNNEI. The CDR3 bases are TGTGCCACTACGACAGGGTGGCGAGAGACCCAGTACTTC. This codes for CATTTGWRETQYF.

The chain is built from TRBV18 and TRBJ2-2, with D hard to call. CDR1 is KGHSH and CDR2 is LQKENI in the germline V gene. This CDR3 is built from 16 residues. V was clipped by 3 bases and J by 6 bases, with 17 bases between them. The CDR3 coding sequence is TGTGCCAGCTCACCCGCTCAACCGGGTGTAGCCGGGGAGCTGTTTTTT. This translates into CASSPAQPGVAGELFF. Full variable domain (outside the CDR3, taken from reference TRBV18 and TRBJ2-2): NAGVMQNPRHLVRRRGQEARLRCSPMKGHSHVYWYRQLPEEGLKFMVYLQKENIIDESGMPKERFSAEFPKEGPSILRIQQVVRGDSAAYFCASSPAQPGVAGELFFGEGSRLTVL.

This chain connects TRBV5-6 to TRBJ1-2; possibly TRBD1 for D (5 bases). In germline, CDR1 is SGHDT, CDR2 YYEEEE. This CDR3 comprises 13 residues. The ends were cut back, 0 bases at V and 6 bases at J, with 9 bases in the middle. DNA for the CDR3: TGTGCCAGCAGCTTGGGCAGGGCGGATGGCTACACCTTC. This codes for CASSLGRADGYTF.

V is TRBV28 and J is TRBJ2-7; D might be TRBD2 (5 bases). This CDR3 spans 15 amino acids. Germline-derived CDR1 and CDR2 are MDHEN and SYDVKM. V was clipped by 5 bases and J by 5 bases, with 19 bases between them. The CDR3 loop reads CASSPTPEGRHEQYF. DNA for the CDR3: TGTGCCAGCAGTCCCACCCCAGAGGGTCGACACGAGCAGTACTTC.

The chain combines TRBV15 with TRBJ2-7; TRBD2 matches 11 bases. Germline values: CDR1 LNHNV, CDR2 YYDKDF (reference sequence). The ends lost 0 bases at V and 6 bases at J; junction bases unmatched: 10. The CDR3 contains 17 residues. CDR3 amino acids: CATSRDLVAGGPGEQYF. CDR3 in DNA: TGTGCCACCAGCAGAGACTTGGTAGCGGGAGGGCCTGGCGAGCAGTACTTC.

The V and J genes are TRBV5-5 and TRBJ2-7; possible D gene TRBD2, 6 bases. Per the germline V gene, CDR1 is SGHKS and CDR2 is YYEKEE (reference sequence). The V and J ends lost 4 bases and 0 bases respectively, with 14 bases between them. The CDR3 loop spans 15 amino acids. Here the CDR3 DNA reads TGTGCCAGCAGCCCCGCCGGGACTCTCTCCTACGAGCAGTACTTC. It encodes CASSPAGTLSYEQYF.

The chain carries TRBV6-4 and TRBJ1-1, with a tentative D call TRBD1 (6 bases). The CDR3 has 13 amino acids. The V gene lost 3 bases and the J gene lost 11 bases, with 16 bases spanning the gap. The V gene's germline CDR1 is MRHNA and CDR2 SNTAGT. The CDR3 loop is CASSEDRHQFAFF. As DNA, the CDR3 is TGTGCCAGCAGTGAGGACAGACACCAATTCGCTTTCTTT.

This clone was recorded only once. The chain recombines TRBV28 with TRBJ1-4; 8 nucleotides agree with TRBD1. This CDR3 has 14 amino acids. V lost 6 bases and J lost 5; bases outside the gene matches: 5. Germline V gene lookup returns CDR1 MDHEN and CDR2 SYDVKM. Here the CDR3 reads CASRYTGGNEKLFF. The CDR3, as DNA: TGTGCCAGCAGGTACACAGGGGGGAATGAAAAACTGTTTTTT.

This chain joins TRBV19 and TRBJ2-5; D may be TRBD2 (6 bases). Germline loops: CDR1 LNHDA, CDR2 SQIVND (reference sequence). There are 15 residues in the CDR3. The germline V and J ends were trimmed by 5 bases and 5 bases, with 18 bases remaining between them. The CDR3 spells CASSVTADGGETQYF. DNA of the CDR3: TGTGCCAGTAGTGTGACAGCCGACGGAGGGGAGACCCAGTACTTC. Full variable domain (rest looked up from reference TRBV19 and TRBJ2-5): DGGITQSPKYLFRKEGQNVTLSCEQNLNHDAMYWYRQDPGQGLRLIYYSQIVNDFQKGDIAEGYSVSREKKESFPLTVTSAQKNPTAFYLCASSVTADGGETQYFGPGTRLLVL.

The table lists this clone with a count of one. The rearrangement links TRBV25-1 to TRBJ2-3, with 7 bases fitting TRBD2. From germline, CDR1 is MGHDK and CDR2 SYGVNS. This CDR3 spans 15 amino acids. J was trimmed by 2 bases and V by 4 bases; bases with no gene match: 6. The CDR3 DNA sequence: TGTGCCAGCAGTGCTAGCGGTAAATTCACAGATACGCAGTATTTT. Translating gives CASSASGKFTDTQYF.

The genes are TRBV9 and TRBJ2-2, with no clear D. The germline gives CDR1 SGDLS, CDR2 YYNGEE. The CDR3 has 14 amino acids. V gave up 4 bases and J gave up 4 bases, with 11 bases separating them. CDR3 in amino acids: CASSSTTVTGELFF. CDR3 in DNA: TGTGCCAGCAGCTCAACTACCGTCACCGGGGAGCTGTTTTTT. The entire variable domain, with the rest obtained from reference TRBV9 and TRBJ2-2, is as follows: DSGVTQTPKHLITATGQRVTLRCSPRSGDLSVYWYQQSLDQGLQFLIQYYNGEERAKGNILERFSAQQFPDLHSELNLSSLELGDSALYFCASSSTTVTGELFFGEGSRLTVL.

The V gene is TRBV6-6, the J gene TRBJ1-5; D is unclear. The CDR3 totals 13 residues. The germline CDR1 and CDR2 sequences are MNHNY and SVGAGI (reference sequence). The V gene lost 10 bases and the J gene lost 3 bases, with 13 bases spanning the gap. The CDR3 here is CANAGQPNQPQHF. Written as DNA, the CDR3 is TGTGCCAACGCGGGCCAGCCCAATCAGCCCCAGCATTTT.

V usage is TRBV29-1 and J usage is TRBJ2-7; a possible D gene is TRBD1 (6 bases). V was trimmed by 2 bases and J by 7 bases, leaving 15 bases between them. Germline CDR1 SQVTM, CDR2 ANQGSEA. CDR3 length: 13 residues. CDR3 DNA sequence: TGCAGCGTTGAATCCACAGGGTCGAAGGAGCAGTACTTC. It translates to CSVESTGSKEQYF.

This rearrangement joins TRBV5-5 to TRBJ2-3; D is uncertain. The germline V gene encodes CDR1 SGHKS and CDR2 YYEKEE (reference sequence). Between the trimmed V and J ends, which lost 0 bases and 0 bases, there was a span of 2 bases. The length of the CDR3 is 13 residues. In DNA, the CDR3 is TGTGCCAGCAGCTTGGCTAGCACAGATACGCAGTATTTT. It specifies CASSLASTDTQYF.

The chain joins TRBV20-1 to TRBJ1-2; D remains unclear. Looked up from germline, CDR1 is DFQATT and CDR2 is SNEGSKA (reference sequence). V was clipped by 7 bases and J by 10 bases, with 7 bases between them. The CDR3 extends over 8 amino acids. CDR3 residues: CSGSYYTF. In DNA form, the CDR3 reads TGCAGTGGCAGTTACTACACCTTC.

The chain employs TRBV28 and TRBJ1-5; the D gene is possibly TRBD1 (5 bases). The V and J ends lost 5 bases and 5 bases respectively, with 13 bases between them. Germline CDR1 and CDR2: MDHEN and SYDVKM. This CDR3 region has 14 residues. The CDR3: CASSTLGGYQPQHF. DNA for the CDR3: TGTGCCAGCAGTACCTTGGGGGGATATCAGCCCCAGCATTTT.